One sample yielded the 25 T cell receptor beta chains listed below, sequenced in a study of CD8+ T cells in alopecia areata (dated by TCRdb to about 2018). The sample's time point, from its label and the paper: around 22 weeks on oral tofacitinib. Reading the label with the study, this specimen's treatment or condition is: oral pan-JAK inhibitor, 5-10 mg twice daily. The protocol used for the library was the immunoSEQ multiplex PCR assay. RNA was extracted from all samples and reverse transcribed into cDNA as template for TCR sequencing. TCRdb stores this immuneACCESS table with in-frame sequences only. Part of the clones is absent; in the studies checked, under half of the shortfall reflects unresolved V genes, and no reason is known for the rest. The sample contains around 180,000 clones, approximately 61% of them found a single time. The ten largest clones represent 0.95% to 1.1% of the sample.

The material was CD4+ T cells sorted from blood, obtained at week 24, from a patient treated with tofacitinib. Receptors were obtained from a human donor with alopecia areata.

CDR3: CASSFRGNTEAFF. The CDR3 bases are TGTGCCAGCAGCTTTAGGGGGAACACTGAAGCTTTCTTT. The V call is TRBV7-2, the J call TRBJ1-1; tentative D call: TRBD1 (5 bases). The CDR3 has 13 residues. Between the trimmed V and J ends, which lost 3 bases and 1 base, there was a span of 6 bases. From germline, CDR1 is SGHTA and CDR2 FQGNSA.

The gene calls are TRBV30 and TRBJ1-5, with 11 bases fitting TRBD1. The germline CDR1 and CDR2 sequences are GTSNPN and SVGIG (reference sequence). V lost 2 bases and J lost 5; bases outside the gene matches: 5. CDR3 length: 15 amino acids. Written as DNA, the CDR3 is TGTGCCTGGAGTAGCGGACAGGGGGCCGATCAGCCCCAGCATTTT. Its protein is CAWSSGQGADQPQHF.

The chain is built from TRBV5-6 and TRBJ2-1; D uncertain. Per the germline V gene, CDR1 is SGHDT and CDR2 is YYEEEE. V shed 4 bases and J shed 10 bases, with 12 bases lying between them. The CDR3 contains 12 residues. The CDR3 protein is CASSPGGTEQFF. In nucleotides, the CDR3 is TGTGCCAGCAGCCCGGGCGGCACAGAGCAGTTCTTC.

This clone was seen only a few times. The chain uses TRBV7-8 and TRBJ2-5; weak D call: TRBD2 (5 bases). This CDR3 region has 14 residues. Germline CDR1 reads SGHVS; CDR2 reads FQNEAQ. V was cut by 4 bases and J by 5 bases, with 14 bases left in between. The CDR3 protein is CASSSLAARETQYF. Written as DNA, the CDR3 is TGTGCCAGCAGCTCTCTAGCTGCGCGGGAGACCCAGTACTTC. The full variable domain, in which reference TRBV7-8 and TRBJ2-5 provide the parts outside the CDR3, is GAGVSQSPRYKVAKRGQDVALRCDPISGHVSLFWYQQALGQGPEFLTYFQNEAQLDKSGLPSDRFFAERPEGSVSTLKIQRTQQEDSAVYLCASSSLAARETQYFGPGTRLLVL.

The chain couples TRBV7-9 to TRBJ1-1; unclear D gene. Trimming removed 2 bases at V and 8 bases at J, with 18 bases between. This CDR3 has 15 amino acids. The germline V gene has CDR1 SEHNR and CDR2 FQNEAQ (reference sequence). CDR3 residues: CASSLRQEFGEEAFF. As DNA, the CDR3 is TGTGCCAGCAGCTTAAGGCAAGAGTTTGGGGAAGAAGCTTTCTTT.

V gene TRBV2 combines with J gene TRBJ1-1, with no clear D. Trimming removed 3 bases from V and 11 bases from J, with 10 bases in between. There are 11 residues in the CDR3. Germline CDR1 is SNHLY and CDR2 is FYNNEI. The CDR3: CASSDFLGAFF. The CDR3, as DNA: TGTGCCAGCAGTGATTTCCTCGGGGCTTTCTTT.

The gene calls are TRBV25-1 and TRBJ1-2; D unresolved. This CDR3 comprises 13 residues. Trimming took 2 bases from V and 0 from J, leaving 4 bases between them. The germline V gene has CDR1 MGHDK and CDR2 SYGVNS. The CDR3 nucleotides are TGTGCCAGCAGTGAAATTACTAACTATGGCTACACCTTC. It encodes CASSEITNYGYTF.

The gene calls are TRBV9 and TRBJ2-7; no reliable D call. The CDR3 loop spans 15 amino acids. Trimming removed 4 bases at V and 0 bases at J, with 14 bases between. The germline V gene encodes CDR1 SGDLS and CDR2 YYNGEE. The CDR3 here is CASSQVYGYSYEQYF. CDR3 DNA: TGTGCCAGCAGCCAAGTTTACGGCTACTCCTACGAGCAGTACTTC.

This clone was counted a single time. V and J are TRBV4-1 and TRBJ2-6; D remains ambiguous. The V end was cut by 6 bases, the J end by 4 bases, with 7 bases between. The CDR3 has 13 amino acids. CDR1 and CDR2 from the germline V gene are MGHRA and YSYEKL. CDR3 bases: TGCGCCAGCAGTAAACCCGGGGCCAACGTCCTGACTTTC. Translated: CASSKPGANVLTF.

The V gene is TRBV11-2, the J gene TRBJ1-4, with D hard to call. Between the trimmed V and J ends, which lost 1 base and 8 bases, there was a span of 5 bases. The CDR3 is 12 amino acids. Germline V lookup: CDR1 SGHAT, CDR2 FQNNGV. The CDR3 is CASSLAQEKLFF. The CDR3 DNA follows: TGTGCCAGCAGCTTAGCACAGGAAAAACTGTTTTTT.

The chain is built from TRBV30 and TRBJ1-1, with D unresolved. Germline CDR1 GTSNPN, CDR2 SVGIG (reference sequence). The CDR3 loop spans 14 amino acids. V was trimmed by 0 bases and J by 1 base, leaving 9 bases between them. DNA of the CDR3: TGTGCCTGGAGTGTACTCGCACGGAACACTGAAGCTTTCTTT. Amino acids: CAWSVLARNTEAFF. Looking up the rest from reference TRBV30 and TRBJ1-1 gives the full variable domain: SQTIHQWPATLVQPVGSPLSLECTVEGTSNPNLYWYRQAAGRGLQLLFYSVGIGQISSEVPQNLSASRPQDRQFILSSKKLLLSDSGFYLCAWSVLARNTEAFFGQGTRLTVV.

V usage is TRBV4-2 and J usage is TRBJ1-1; a weak D match, TRBD1 (6 bases). The CDR3 spans 17 residues. Germline CDR1 is LGHNA and CDR2 is YNFKEQ. Between the trimmed V and J ends, which lost 0 bases and 2 bases, there was a span of 16 bases. CDR3 sequence reads: CASSQEAGGLINTEAFF. As DNA, the CDR3 is TGTGCCAGCAGCCAAGAGGCCGGGGGGCTGATAAACACTGAAGCTTTCTTT.

The chain recombines TRBV19 with TRBJ1-5; unclear D gene. Germline-derived CDR1 and CDR2 are LNHDA and SQIVND (reference sequence). This CDR3 has 13 amino acids. V dropped 3 bases and J dropped 5 bases, with 8 bases sitting between them. In DNA form, the CDR3 reads TGTGCCAGTAGTATTCAGTTCGATCAGCCCCAGCATTTT. It translates to CASSIQFDQPQHF.

The chain uses TRBV5-1 and TRBJ2-1, with 10 bases matching TRBD1. The CDR3 sequence is 13 residues long. After removal of 7 bases from V and 7 bases from J, the junction contained 5 bases not matched to a gene. CDR1 and CDR2 from the germline V gene are SGHRS and YFSETQ. The DNA of the CDR3 is TGCGCCAGCCTAGGGACAGGGGCTAATGAGCAGTTCTTC. This gives the protein CASLGTGANEQFF.

V gene TRBV4-3 combines with J gene TRBJ1-2; D remains unclear. The CDR3 extends over 14 amino acids. In germline, CDR1 is LGHNA, CDR2 YSLEER. Trimming removed 4 bases from V and 6 bases from J, with 15 bases in between. DNA for the CDR3: TGCGCCAGCAGCCGGGCGTCCCGGGAGGATGGCTACACCTTC. Its translation is CASSRASREDGYTF.

The CDR3 here is CATSPGQGPNEQFF. Here the CDR3 DNA reads TGTGCCACCTCTCCGGGACAGGGACCCAATGAGCAGTTCTTC. The chain recombines TRBV10-3 with TRBJ2-1; 9 bases agree with TRBD1. This CDR3 comprises 14 residues. V dropped 10 bases and J dropped 6; count of bases not matched to a gene: 10. Germline assignment: CDR1 ENHRY and CDR2 SYGVKD.

This chain joins TRBV30 and TRBJ1-1; 9 bases align to TRBD1. In germline, CDR1 is GTSNPN, CDR2 SVGIG (reference sequence). After removal of 3 bases from V and 0 bases from J, the junction contained 8 bases not matched to a gene. CDR3 size: 16 residues. The CDR3 DNA reads as TGTGCCTGGAGCGCACTGGGACAGGGAATGAACACTGAAGCTTTCTTT. Its translation: CAWSALGQGMNTEAFF.

This clone was counted only a few times. The chain combines TRBV18 with TRBJ1-6, with D perhaps TRBD1 (5 bases). The germline CDR1 and CDR2 sequences are KGHSH and LQKENI. CDR3 length: 15 residues. V shed 3 bases and J shed 8 bases, with 14 bases lying between them. The CDR3 DNA follows: TGTGCCAGCTCACCGGGGGGAACCCTCTATTCACCCCTCCACTTT. Amino acids: CASSPGGTLYSPLHF.

This chain links TRBV29-1 with TRBJ2-7, with 9 bases identical to TRBD1. V trimming: 6 bases; J trimming: 7 bases; junction bases outside the gene matches: 10. Germline CDR1 and CDR2: SQVTM and ANQGSEA. CDR3 length equals 13 residues. The CDR3 DNA follows: TGCAGCGTCGCCGGGACAGGGCTTAAGGAGCAGTACTTC. It yields the protein CSVAGTGLKEQYF.

This clone has more than one count but fewer than ten. V gene TRBV30 combines with J gene TRBJ2-1; D tentatively fits TRBD1 or TRBD2 (5 bases each). The CDR3 totals 14 residues. With 0 bases removed from V and 7 bases from J, the gap between germline ends came to 13 bases. Germline CDR1 and CDR2: GTSNPN and SVGIG (reference sequence). CDR3 loop: CAWSVILRENEQFF. CDR3 DNA: TGTGCCTGGAGTGTGATTCTCAGGGAGAATGAGCAGTTCTTC.

The chain links TRBV2 to TRBJ2-4; possibly TRBD1 for D (5 bases). Germline V CDR1 and CDR2: SNHLY, FYNNEI. V lost 1 base and J 5 bases, leaving 6 bases between the germline ends. This CDR3 spans 13 amino acids. The CDR3 bases are TGTGCCAGCAGTGAAGGCAGGGAAAACATTCAGTACTTC. It is translated as CASSEGRENIQYF.

The rearrangement links TRBV4-3 to TRBJ1-2; 7 nucleotides agree with TRBD1. Germline V gene sequence: CDR1 LGHNA, CDR2 YSLEER. The CDR3 has 14 amino acids. The V gene end was trimmed by 2 bases and the J gene end by 5 bases; junction bases not matched to a gene: 5. The CDR3 loop reads CASSQQRTGYGYTF. CDR3 DNA: TGCGCCAGCAGCCAACAGAGGACAGGTTATGGCTACACCTTC.

The chain couples TRBV5-6 to TRBJ1-6; D perhaps matches TRBD1 (6 bases). The CDR3 has 15 residues. The germline CDR1 and CDR2 sequences are SGHDT and YYEEEE. Trimming shortened V by 4 bases and J by 10 bases, and 18 bases separated the two germline ends. The CDR3 DNA follows: TGTGCCAGCAGCCCCCGGGGGGCCGGGGGGTCACCCCTCCACTTT. Translated, it gives CASSPRGAGGSPLHF.

The gene calls are TRBV29-1 and TRBJ1-4; 11 bases fit TRBD1. This CDR3 is built from 13 residues. With V trimmed by 4 bases and J by 8 bases, 3 bases remained unmatched. Germline CDR1 and CDR2: SQVTM and ANQGSEA. In nucleotides, the CDR3 is TGCAGCGTTGCCGGGACAGGGGGGGAAAAACTGTTTTTT. It specifies CSVAGTGGEKLFF.

The rearrangement uses TRBV5-1 and TRBJ2-7; no definite D call. The germline gives CDR1 SGHRS, CDR2 YFSETQ. The V end lost 4 bases, the J end lost 7 bases, and 15 bases lay between the germline ends. The CDR3 covers 13 residues. The CDR3 spells CASSNRADGEQYF. The CDR3 DNA reads TGCGCCAGCAGCAACCGGGCGGATGGGGAGCAGTACTTC.